Listed below are T cell receptor beta chains from one sample, sequenced in a study of cytomegalovirus exposure and HLA in healthy donors. Sequenced by immunoSEQ multiplex PCR; TCRdb stores in-frame clones only, minus some. The sample records about 130,000 clones, under 90% being singletons. Sequenced sample: PBMCs. Receptors originate from a man younger than 40 in good health and CMV-seronegative. The CDR3 runs from the conserved cysteine through the conserved F or W. D genes are given only for firm matches. Expanded clones get a size class; other rows say once, few or many, or leave the size out.

v_call,d_call,j_call,clone_size,cdr3_aa,cdr3_nt
TRBV6-4,.,TRBJ1-5,.,CASLGGRKGNQPQHF,TGTGCCAGCCTGGGAGGTCGGAAGGGCAATCAGCCCCAGCATTTT
TRBV10-2,.,TRBJ2-4,.,CASRDRLAKNIQYF,TGCGCCAGCAGGGACAGACTAGCCAAAAACATTCAGTACTTC
TRBV27,TRBD1,TRBJ2-6,.,CASRLDRASSGANVLTF,TGTGCCAGCAGGCTGGACAGGGCCAGCTCTGGGGCCAACGTCCTGACTTTC
TRBV15,.,TRBJ1-2,.,CATSRDSGGYTF,TGTGCCACCAGCAGAGATAGTGGTGGCTACACCTTC
TRBV14,.,TRBJ1-4,.,CASSLRGEKLFF,TGTGCCAGCAGCCTCAGGGGTGAAAAACTGTTTTTT
TRBV27,TRBD2,TRBJ2-1,.,CASSLVPHGAGGYEQFF,TGTGCCAGCAGTTTAGTTCCCCACGGAGCGGGGGGCTACGAGCAGTTCTTC
TRBV7-9,.,TRBJ1-2,.,CASSLGTGWSYTF,TGTGCCAGCAGCTTAGGTACAGGGTGGAGCTACACCTTC
TRBV7-2,TRBD2,TRBJ2-3,.,CASSFSGGSTDTQYF,TGTGCCAGCAGCTTTAGCGGGGGTAGCACAGATACGCAGTATTTT
TRBV2,TRBD1,TRBJ1-3,.,CASSVTGSGNTIYF,TGTGCCAGCAGCGTGACAGGGTCTGGAAACACCATATATTTT
TRBV7-2,TRBD1,TRBJ1-2,.,CASSLGAGGGYTF,TGTGCCAGCAGCTTAGGTGCAGGGGGAGGCTACACCTTC
TRBV4-1,.,TRBJ1-1,.,CASSQGGVPRGAFF,TGCGCCAGCAGCCAAGGGGGGGTACCTCGAGGAGCTTTCTTT
TRBV7-6,TRBD1,TRBJ1-3,.,CASSLGQLRLAGNTIYF,TGTGCCAGCAGCCTGGGACAGTTGAGACTGGCGGGAAACACCATATATTTT
TRBV5-6,TRBD1,TRBJ1-5,.,CASSRQGTQPQHF,TGTGCCAGCAGCAGACAGGGGACCCAGCCCCAGCATTTT
TRBV11-2,TRBD2,TRBJ2-7,once,CASSSFFDSGGSGLQYF,TGTGCCAGCAGCTCCTTTTTTGATAGCGGGGGGTCGGGTTTGCAGTACTTC
TRBV28,.,TRBJ1-5,.,CASRLAAEPTNQPQHF,TGTGCCAGCAGGTTAGCCGCGGAACCGACCAATCAGCCCCAGCATTTT
TRBV28,TRBD2,TRBJ2-5,.,CASSSPGTSGGWTQYF,TGTGCCAGCAGTTCCCCCGGGACTAGCGGGGGCTGGACCCAGTACTTC